A selection of T cell receptor beta chains follows, all from one sample in a study of regulatory T cells in long-lasting Graves disease. Each CDR3 protein gets one entry after TCRdb re-called the multiplex PCR reads with MiXCR. Of some 240,000 distinct CDR3 sequences in the sample, about 19% are singletons; the top ten hold approximately 12%. In addition, the sample was reused for a study of T cells in Graves' hyperthyroidism and ophthalmopathy.

This material consisted of peripheral blood mononuclear cells (PBMCs), taken at new diagnosis, from a patient treated with antithyroid drugs. The receptors were gathered from a woman younger than 45 with Graves disease. CDR3s include the opening cysteine and the closing phenylalanine or tryptophan. A D gene is named only where the DNA matches it firmly. Expanded clones get a size class; other rows say once, few or many, or leave the size out.

clone_size: many
d_call: NA
v_call: TRBV28
j_call: TRBJ1-2
cdr3_nt: TGTGCCAGCATCTCCTCGGGGCAGGGCGACTATGGCTACACCTTC
cdr3_aa: CASISSGQGDYGYTF

clone_size: many
d_call: NA
v_call: TRBV19
j_call: TRBJ1-5
cdr3_nt: TGTGCCAGTAGTATCCAACGAAATCAGCCCCAGCATTTT
cdr3_aa: CASSIQRNQPQHF

clone_size: many
d_call: NA
v_call: TRBV10-2
j_call: TRBJ1-5
cdr3_nt: TGCGCCAGCAGACAGGCCGACAATCAGCCCCAGCATTTT
cdr3_aa: CASRQADNQPQHF

clone_size: NA
d_call: NA
v_call: TRBV7-2
j_call: TRBJ1-2
cdr3_nt: TGTGCCAGCAGCTTGGTCCGGGACTACAATGGCTACACCTTC
cdr3_aa: CASSLVRDYNGYTF

clone_size: NA
d_call: NA
v_call: TRBV18
j_call: TRBJ2-7
cdr3_nt: TGTGCCAGCTCACCCCCAGCAGCCTACGAGCAGTACTTC
cdr3_aa: CASSPPAAYEQYF

clone_size: many
d_call: NA
v_call: TRBV28
j_call: TRBJ1-5
cdr3_nt: TGTGCCAGCAGTTCCCCGAGTAGGGGGAATCAGCCCCAGCATTTT
cdr3_aa: CASSSPSRGNQPQHF

clone_size: many
d_call: TRBD1
v_call: TRBV6-1
j_call: TRBJ1-5
cdr3_nt: TGTGCCAGCAGTGAAGCGTACAGGGGGGCTGCGCAGCCCCAGCATTTT
cdr3_aa: CASSEAYRGAAQPQHF

clone_size: few
d_call: NA
v_call: TRBV19
j_call: TRBJ2-7
cdr3_nt: TGTGCCAGTAGTGTAGTACCGGGACCCCTGTCCTACGAGCAGTACTTC
cdr3_aa: CASSVVPGPLSYEQYF

clone_size: many
d_call: TRBD1
v_call: TRBV11-2
j_call: TRBJ1-1
cdr3_nt: TGTGCCAGCAGCTTGCGACAGGGAACGAACACTGAAGCTTTCTTT
cdr3_aa: CASSLRQGTNTEAFF

clone_size: many
d_call: NA
v_call: TRBV2
j_call: TRBJ2-3
cdr3_nt: TGTGCCAGCAGTGAAGATGGGACCCCTAGCACAGATACGCAGTATTTT
cdr3_aa: CASSEDGTPSTDTQYF